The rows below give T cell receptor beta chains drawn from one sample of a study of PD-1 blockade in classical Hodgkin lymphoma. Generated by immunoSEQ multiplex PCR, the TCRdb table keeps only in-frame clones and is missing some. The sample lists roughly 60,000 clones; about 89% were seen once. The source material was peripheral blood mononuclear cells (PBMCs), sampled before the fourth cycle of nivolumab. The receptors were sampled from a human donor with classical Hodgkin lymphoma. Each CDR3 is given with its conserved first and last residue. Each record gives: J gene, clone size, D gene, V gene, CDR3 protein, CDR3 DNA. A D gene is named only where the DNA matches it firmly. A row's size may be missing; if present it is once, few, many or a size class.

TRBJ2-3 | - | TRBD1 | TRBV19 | CASSGTGGTDTQYF | TGTGCCAGTAGTGGGACAGGGGGCACAGATACGCAGTATTTT
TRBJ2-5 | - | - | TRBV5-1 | CASSGAAASATQYF | TGCGCCAGCAGCGGGGCCGCGGCTAGCGCGACCCAGTACTTC
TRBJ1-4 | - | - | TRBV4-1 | CASSQDAGYNEKLFF | TGCGCCAGCAGCCAAGACGCAGGCTATAATGAAAAACTGTTTTTT
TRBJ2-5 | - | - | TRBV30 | CAWSSAKETQYF | TGTGCCTGGAGTTCAGCTAAGGAGACCCAGTACTTC
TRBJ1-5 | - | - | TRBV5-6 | CASSLGWGQPQHF | TGTGCCAGCAGTTTGGGTTGGGGCCAGCCCCAGCATTTT
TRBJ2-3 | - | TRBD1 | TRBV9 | CASSVIGQGTDTQYF | TGTGCCAGCAGCGTGATCGGACAGGGCACAGATACGCAGTATTTT
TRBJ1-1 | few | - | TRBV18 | CASSPPIRLTEAFF | TGTGCCAGCTCACCACCGATAAGGCTCACTGAAGCTTTCTTT
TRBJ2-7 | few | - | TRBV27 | CASSFGRGNEQYF | TGTGCCAGCAGTTTCGGGCGGGGCAACGAGCAGTACTTC
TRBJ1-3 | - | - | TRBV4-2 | CASSQDQTTGNTIYF | TGTGCCAGCAGCCAAGACCAGACTACTGGAAACACCATATATTTT
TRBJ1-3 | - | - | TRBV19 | CASKVQTGGGNTIYF | TGTGCCAGTAAGGTCCAAACCGGCGGTGGAAACACCATATATTTT
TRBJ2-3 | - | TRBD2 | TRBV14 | CASSLAGDTQYF | TGTGCCAGCAGCTTAGCGGGAGATACGCAGTATTTT
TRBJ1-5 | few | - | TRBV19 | CASSILQSRNQPQHF | TGTGCCAGTAGTATCCTACAGAGCCGAAATCAGCCCCAGCATTTT
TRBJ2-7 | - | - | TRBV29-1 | CSVDWGYEQYF | TGCAGCGTTGATTGGGGGTACGAGCAGTACTTC
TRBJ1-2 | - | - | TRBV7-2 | CASSSPTTNYGYTF | TGTGCCAGCAGCTCTCCGACAACTAACTATGGCTACACCTTC